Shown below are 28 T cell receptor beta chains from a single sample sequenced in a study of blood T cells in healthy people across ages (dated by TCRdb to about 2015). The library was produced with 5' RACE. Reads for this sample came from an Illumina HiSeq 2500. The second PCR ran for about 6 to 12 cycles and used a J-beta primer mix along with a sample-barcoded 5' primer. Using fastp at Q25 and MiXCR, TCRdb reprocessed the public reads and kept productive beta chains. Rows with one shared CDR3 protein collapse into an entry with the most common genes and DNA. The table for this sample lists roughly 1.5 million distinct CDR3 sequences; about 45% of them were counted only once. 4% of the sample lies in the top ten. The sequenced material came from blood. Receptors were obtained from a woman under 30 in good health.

CDR3 DNA: TGCGCCAGCAGCTTGGTCCCTGGGCTAGCGGTCTACAATGAGCAGTACTTC. This sequence encodes CASSLVPGLAVYNEQYF. The chain couples TRBV5-1 to TRBJ2-7, with 7 bases identical to TRBD2. CDR3 length: 17 residues. The junction had 16 bases not matched to a gene; V was cut back by 0 bases and J by 7 bases. The germline gives CDR1 SGHRS, CDR2 YFSETQ.

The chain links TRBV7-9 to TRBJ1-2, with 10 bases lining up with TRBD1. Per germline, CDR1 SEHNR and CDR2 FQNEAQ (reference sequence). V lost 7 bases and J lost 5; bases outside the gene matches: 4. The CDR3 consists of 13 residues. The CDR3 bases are TGTGCCAGCAACTTGGGACAGGGGTATGGCTACACCTTC. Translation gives CASNLGQGYGYTF.

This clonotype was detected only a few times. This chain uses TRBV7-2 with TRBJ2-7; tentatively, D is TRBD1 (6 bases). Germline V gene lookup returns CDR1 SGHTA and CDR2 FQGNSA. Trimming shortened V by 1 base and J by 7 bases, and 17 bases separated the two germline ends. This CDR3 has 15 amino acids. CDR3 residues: CASSLDGGRGQEQYF. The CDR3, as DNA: TGTGCCAGCAGCTTAGATGGCGGCAGGGGTCAAGAGCAGTACTTC.

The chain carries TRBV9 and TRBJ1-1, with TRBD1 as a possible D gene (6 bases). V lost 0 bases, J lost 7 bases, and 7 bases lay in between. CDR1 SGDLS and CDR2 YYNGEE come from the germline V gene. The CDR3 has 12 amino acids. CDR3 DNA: TGTGCCAGCAGCGTAGAGGGGGGTGAAGCTTTCTTT. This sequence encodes CASSVEGGEAFF.

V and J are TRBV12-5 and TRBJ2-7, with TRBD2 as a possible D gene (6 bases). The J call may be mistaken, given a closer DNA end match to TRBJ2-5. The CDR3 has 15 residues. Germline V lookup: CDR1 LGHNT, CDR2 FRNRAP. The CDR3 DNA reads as TGTGCTAGTGCCCCGCGAGGGCGGGATGGCGAGACCCAGTACTTC. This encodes CASAPRGRDGETQYF.

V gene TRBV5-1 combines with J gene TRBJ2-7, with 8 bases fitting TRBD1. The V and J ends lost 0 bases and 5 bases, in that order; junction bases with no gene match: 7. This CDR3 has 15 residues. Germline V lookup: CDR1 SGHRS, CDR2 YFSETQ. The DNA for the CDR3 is TGCGCCAGCAGCTTGGGCGGGACAGGTCCCCACGAGCAGTACTTC. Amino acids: CASSLGGTGPHEQYF.

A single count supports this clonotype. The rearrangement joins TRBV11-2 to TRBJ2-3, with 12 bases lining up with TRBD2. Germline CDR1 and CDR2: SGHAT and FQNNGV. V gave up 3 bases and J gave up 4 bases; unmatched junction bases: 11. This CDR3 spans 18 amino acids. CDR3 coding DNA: TGTGCCAGCAGCTTCCCTAGCGGGGGGGCCGAGGTCGCAGATACGCAGTATTTT. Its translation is CASSFPSGGAEVADTQYF.

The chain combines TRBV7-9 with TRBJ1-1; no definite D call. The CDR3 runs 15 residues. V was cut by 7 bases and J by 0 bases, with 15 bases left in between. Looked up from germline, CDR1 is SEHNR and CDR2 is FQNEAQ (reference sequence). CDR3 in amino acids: CASIDRGGVNTEAFF. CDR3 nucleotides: TGTGCCAGCATCGATCGGGGAGGAGTGAACACTGAAGCTTTCTTT.

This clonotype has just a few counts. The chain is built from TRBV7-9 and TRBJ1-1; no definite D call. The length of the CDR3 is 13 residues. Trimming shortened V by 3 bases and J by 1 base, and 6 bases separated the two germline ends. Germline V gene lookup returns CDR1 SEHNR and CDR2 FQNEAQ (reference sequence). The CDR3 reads CASSLLTNTEAFF. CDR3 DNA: TGTGCCAGCAGCTTGTTGACGAACACTGAAGCTTTCTTT. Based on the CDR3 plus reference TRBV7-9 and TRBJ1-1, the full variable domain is DTGVSQNPRHKITKRGQNVTFRCDPISEHNRLYWYRQTLGQGPEFLTYFQNEAQLEKSRLLSDRFSAERPKGSFSTLEIQRTEQGDSAMYLCASSLLTNTEAFFGQGTRLTVV.

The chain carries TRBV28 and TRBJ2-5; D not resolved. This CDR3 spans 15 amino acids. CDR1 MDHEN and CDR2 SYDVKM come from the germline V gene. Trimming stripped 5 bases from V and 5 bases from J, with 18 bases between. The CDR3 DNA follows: TGTGCCAGCAGTCGTCCGGGCCCCAATACGGAGACCCAGTACTTC. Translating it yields CASSRPGPNTETQYF.

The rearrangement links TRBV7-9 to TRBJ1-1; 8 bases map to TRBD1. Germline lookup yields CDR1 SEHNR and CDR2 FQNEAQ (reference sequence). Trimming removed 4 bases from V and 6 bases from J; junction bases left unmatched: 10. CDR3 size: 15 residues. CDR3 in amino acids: CASSSGQGRIPEAFF. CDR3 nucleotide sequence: TGTGCCAGCAGCTCTGGACAGGGAAGGATACCTGAAGCTTTCTTT.

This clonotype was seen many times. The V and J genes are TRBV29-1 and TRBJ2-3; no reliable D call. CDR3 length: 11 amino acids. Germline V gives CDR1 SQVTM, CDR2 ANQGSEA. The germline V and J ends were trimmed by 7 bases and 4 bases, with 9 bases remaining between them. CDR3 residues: CSGQSADTQYF. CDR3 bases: TGCAGCGGCCAATCGGCAGATACGCAGTATTTT.

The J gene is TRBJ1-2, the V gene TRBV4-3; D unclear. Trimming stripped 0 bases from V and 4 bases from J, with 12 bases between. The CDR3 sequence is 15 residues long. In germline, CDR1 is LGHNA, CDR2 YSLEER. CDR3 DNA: TGCGCCAGCAGCCAAGAGGTGGGATTGAGCTATGGCTACACCTTC. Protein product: CASSQEVGLSYGYTF.

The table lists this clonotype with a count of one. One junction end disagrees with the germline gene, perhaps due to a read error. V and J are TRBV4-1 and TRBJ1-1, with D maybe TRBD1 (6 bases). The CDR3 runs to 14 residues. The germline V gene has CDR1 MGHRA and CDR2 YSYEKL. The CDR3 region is CASSQTGTHTEVFF. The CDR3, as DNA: TGCGCCAGCAGCCAAACAGGGACCCACACTGAAGTTTTCTTT.

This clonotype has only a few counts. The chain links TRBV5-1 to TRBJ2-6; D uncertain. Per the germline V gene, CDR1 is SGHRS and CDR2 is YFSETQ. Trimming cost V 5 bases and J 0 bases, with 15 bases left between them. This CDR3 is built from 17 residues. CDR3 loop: CASSIGYSSSGANVLTF. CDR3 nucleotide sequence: TGCGCCAGCAGTATCGGCTATTCTAGCTCTGGGGCCAACGTCCTGACTTTC. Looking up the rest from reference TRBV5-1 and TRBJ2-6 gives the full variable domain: KAGVTQTPRYLIKTRGQQVTLSCSPISGHRSVSWYQQTPGQGLQFLFEYFSETQRNKGNFPGRFSGRQFSNSRSEMNVSTLELGDSALYLCASSIGYSSSGANVLTFGAGSRLTVL.

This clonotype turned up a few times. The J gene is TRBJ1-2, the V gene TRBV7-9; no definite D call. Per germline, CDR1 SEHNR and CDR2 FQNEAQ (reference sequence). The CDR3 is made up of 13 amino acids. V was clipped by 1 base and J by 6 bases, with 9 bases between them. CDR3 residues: CASSLGAGNGYTF. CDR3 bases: TGTGCCAGCAGCTTAGGAGCTGGCAATGGCTACACCTTC.

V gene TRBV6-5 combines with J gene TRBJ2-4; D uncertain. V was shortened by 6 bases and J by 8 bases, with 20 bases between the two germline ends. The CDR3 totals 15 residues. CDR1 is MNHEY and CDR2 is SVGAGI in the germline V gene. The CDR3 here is CASRPSLASYDIQYF. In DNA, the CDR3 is TGTGCCAGCAGACCTTCCCTGGCCAGCTACGACATTCAGTACTTC.

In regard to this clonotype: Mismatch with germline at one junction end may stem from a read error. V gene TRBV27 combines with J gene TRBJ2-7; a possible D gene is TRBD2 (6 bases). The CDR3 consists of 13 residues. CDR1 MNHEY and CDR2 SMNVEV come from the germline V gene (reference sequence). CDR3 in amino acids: CVSGRGSSYEQYF. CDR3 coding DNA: TGTGTCAGCGGGCGGGGCAGCTCCTACGAGCAGTACTTC.

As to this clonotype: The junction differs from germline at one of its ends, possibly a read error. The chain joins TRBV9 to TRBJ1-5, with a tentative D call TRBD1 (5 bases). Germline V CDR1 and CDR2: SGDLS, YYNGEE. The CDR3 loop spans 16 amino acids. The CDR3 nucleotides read TGTACCAGCAGCGTAGGTGGGTCAGGGCCCGATCAGCCCCAGCATTTT. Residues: CTSSVGGSGPDQPQHF.

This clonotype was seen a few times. The CDR3 is CASRAAGVGGYTF. As DNA, the CDR3 is TGTGCCAGCAGAGCAGCAGGTGTTGGCGGCTACACCTTC. The chain carries TRBV12-3 or TRBV12-4 and TRBJ1-2; D gene ambiguous. The CDR3 has 13 amino acids. The V end was cut by 6 bases, the J end by 8 bases, with 16 bases between.

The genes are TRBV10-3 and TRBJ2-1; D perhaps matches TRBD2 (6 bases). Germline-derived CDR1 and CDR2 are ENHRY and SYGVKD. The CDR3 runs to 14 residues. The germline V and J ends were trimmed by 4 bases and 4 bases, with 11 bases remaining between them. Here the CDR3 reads CAISGSLAYNEQFF. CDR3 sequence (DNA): TGTGCCATCAGTGGGTCACTAGCATACAATGAGCAGTTCTTC.

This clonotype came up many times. The CDR3 sequence: CASSLIRDSYNEQFF. The CDR3 nucleotides are TGTGCCAGCAGCCTCATCCGGGACAGTTACAATGAGCAGTTCTTC. The chain couples TRBV11-2 to TRBJ2-1; 7 nucleotides match TRBD1. Germline V lookup: CDR1 SGHAT, CDR2 FQNNGV. The CDR3 is 15 amino acids. V lost 5 bases, J lost 4 bases, and 8 bases stayed unmatched.

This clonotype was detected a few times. The DNA for the CDR3 is TGCGCCAGCAGCCAAGTTCCACAGATGGGCACTGAAGCTTTCTTT. Translated, it gives CASSQVPQMGTEAFF. The chain links TRBV4-3 to TRBJ1-1; D gene uncertain. The ends were cut back, 1 base at V and 4 bases at J, with 13 bases in the middle. This CDR3 is built from 15 residues. Germline V gives CDR1 LGHNA, CDR2 YSLEER.

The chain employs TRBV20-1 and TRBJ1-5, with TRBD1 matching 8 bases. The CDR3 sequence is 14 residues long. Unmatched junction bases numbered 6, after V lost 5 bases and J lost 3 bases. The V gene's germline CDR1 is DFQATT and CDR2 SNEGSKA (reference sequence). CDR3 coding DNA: TGCAGTGCTCCCGGACAGGGCATCAATCAGCCCCAGCATTTT. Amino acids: CSAPGQGINQPQHF.

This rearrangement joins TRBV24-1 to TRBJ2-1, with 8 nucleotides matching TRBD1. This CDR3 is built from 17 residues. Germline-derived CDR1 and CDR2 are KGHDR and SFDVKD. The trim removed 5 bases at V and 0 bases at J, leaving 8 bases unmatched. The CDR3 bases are TGTGCCACCAGTGGGCAGGGGGCCAGGTTCTCCTACAATGAGCAGTTCTTC. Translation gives CATSGQGARFSYNEQFF.

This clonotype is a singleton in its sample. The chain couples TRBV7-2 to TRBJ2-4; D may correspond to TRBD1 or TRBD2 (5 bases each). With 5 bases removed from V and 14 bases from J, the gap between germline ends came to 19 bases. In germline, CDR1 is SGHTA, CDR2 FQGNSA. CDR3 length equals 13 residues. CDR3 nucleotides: TGTGCCAGCAGCCCACTGGGGACGGGTCTGGAGTACTTC. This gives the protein CASSPLGTGLEYF.

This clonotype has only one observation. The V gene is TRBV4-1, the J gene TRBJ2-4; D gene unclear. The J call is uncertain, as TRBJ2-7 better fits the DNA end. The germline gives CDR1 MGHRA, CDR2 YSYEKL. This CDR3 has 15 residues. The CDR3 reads CASSPTESVAYEQYF. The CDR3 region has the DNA TGCGCCAGCAGCCCTACAGAGTCGGTAGCCTACGAGCAGTACTTC.

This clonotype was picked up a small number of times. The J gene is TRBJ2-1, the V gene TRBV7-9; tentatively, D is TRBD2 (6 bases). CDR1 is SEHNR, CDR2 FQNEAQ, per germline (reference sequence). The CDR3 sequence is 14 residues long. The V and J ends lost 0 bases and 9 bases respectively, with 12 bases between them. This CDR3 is CASSLAGGHGEQFF. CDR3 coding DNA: TGTGCCAGCAGCTTAGCGGGAGGTCACGGTGAGCAGTTCTTC.